What follows are 22 T cell receptor beta chains derived from one specimen sequenced in a study of blood T cells in healthy people across ages. Next came a second PCR, run for about 6 to 12 cycles, which used a sample-barcoded 5' primer along with a J-beta primer mix. One entry per CDR3 protein results from TCRdb running MiXCR on the 5' RACE reads. The sample contains under 2 million distinct CDR3 sequences, about 31% of which appear only once. Sequenced material: blood. These receptors were collected from a woman aged 25 to 39 in good health.

The rearrangement joins TRBV4-1 to TRBJ2-7; perhaps TRBD1 as D (5 bases). V was cut by 3 bases and J by 4 bases, with 19 bases left in between. There are 16 residues in the CDR3. CDR1 MGHRA and CDR2 YSYEKL come from the germline V gene. As DNA, the CDR3 is TGCGCCAGCAGCCAGGTAGGCAGGGCGAATATGTACGAGCAGTACTTC. It translates to CASSQVGRANMYEQYF.

The genes are TRBV9 and TRBJ2-5, with 11 bases lining up with TRBD2. CDR1 is SGDLS, CDR2 YYNGEE, per germline. V lost 2 bases and J lost 4; bases outside the gene matches: 4. This CDR3 spans 15 amino acids. CDR3 bases: TGTGCCAGCAGCGTTAGCGGGGGGGACGGAGAGACCCAGTACTTC. This translates into CASSVSGGDGETQYF. The whole variable domain, filled in from reference TRBV9 and TRBJ2-5, reads DSGVTQTPKHLITATGQRVTLRCSPRSGDLSVYWYQQSLDQGLQFLIQYYNGEERAKGNILERFSAQQFPDLHSELNLSSLELGDSALYFCASSVSGGDGETQYFGPGTRLLVL.

This clonotype was counted only a few times. The gene calls are TRBV6-5 and TRBJ2-6, with unresolved D. Germline V lookup: CDR1 MNHEY, CDR2 SVGAGI. CDR3 length equals 15 residues. V lost 5 bases to trimming and J lost 1 base, with 9 bases between them. The CDR3 DNA reads as TGTGCCAGCAGTAGGGCTAGGTCTGGGGCCAACGTCCTGACTTTC. Amino acids: CASSRARSGANVLTF.

Concerning this clonotype itself: One end of the junction varies from germline; a read error may be responsible. This chain uses TRBV5-1 with TRBJ2-1, with no clear D. The CDR3 totals 16 residues. CDR1 and CDR2 (germline): SGHRS, YFSETQ. This CDR3 is CASRFGGPSDYNERFF. DNA of the CDR3: TGCGCCAGCAGGTTCGGCGGACCCTCGGATTACAATGAGCGGTTCTTC.

This clonotype has only a few counts. The chain has TRBV2 and TRBJ2-1, with D perhaps TRBD1 or TRBD2 (7 bases each). The germline CDR1 and CDR2 sequences are SNHLY and FYNNEI. The length of the CDR3 is 14 residues. The ends were cut back, 9 bases at V and 0 bases at J, with 12 bases in the middle. The CDR3 nucleotides read TGTGCCAGTCAGCGGGACAGCTCCTACAATGAGCAGTTCTTC. It encodes CASQRDSSYNEQFF.

The chain couples TRBV4-1 to TRBJ1-2; D not certain. The CDR3 runs 15 residues. The V end was cut by 1 base, the J end by 2 bases, with 11 bases between. Germline CDR1 MGHRA, CDR2 YSYEKL. CDR3 amino acids: CASSQGEGPNYGYTF. The CDR3 region has the DNA TGCGCCAGCAGCCAAGGTGAAGGGCCGAACTATGGCTACACCTTC.

There are a few counts of this clonotype. This chain links TRBV4-1 with TRBJ2-2; TRBD2 agrees at 10 bases. V shed 0 bases and J 4 bases; nucleotides not matched to a gene: 5. This CDR3 is 17 amino acids long. Per the germline V gene, CDR1 is MGHRA and CDR2 is YSYEKL. The CDR3 DNA reads as TGCGCCAGCAGCCAAGATGAGCGGGAGGGCCTCACCGGGGAGCTGTTTTTT. This gives the protein CASSQDEREGLTGELFF.

The chain joins TRBV5-5 to TRBJ2-2; 8 nucleotides match TRBD1. Trimming removed 3 bases from V and 2 bases from J; junction bases left unmatched: 6. Looked up from germline, CDR1 is SGHKS and CDR2 is YYEKEE (reference sequence). The CDR3 runs 16 residues. The CDR3: CASSSDRELNTGELFF. The CDR3 DNA follows: TGTGCCAGCAGCTCGGACAGGGAGCTTAACACCGGGGAGCTGTTTTTT.

This clonotype was recorded many times. V is TRBV3-1 and J is TRBJ2-5; perhaps TRBD2 as D (6 bases). Trimming left V 4 bases short and J 2 bases short, with 11 bases between. The CDR3 is made up of 14 amino acids. Germline assignment: CDR1 LGHDT and CDR2 YNNKEL (reference sequence). DNA for the CDR3: TGTGCCAGCAGCCGCGCGGGGCAACAAGAGACCCAGTACTTC. Its protein is CASSRAGQQETQYF.

The genes are TRBV27 and TRBJ1-2; 9 bases match TRBD1. Germline CDR1 and CDR2: MNHEY and SMNVEV (reference sequence). This CDR3 is 17 amino acids long. Unmatched junction bases numbered 15, after V lost 7 bases and J lost 3 bases. CDR3 in DNA: TGTGCCAGCACCAAACTTTTCTCCCGGGACAGGGACTATGGCTACACCTTC. Translation: CASTKLFSRDRDYGYTF.

The sample holds a few counts of this clonotype. This rearrangement joins TRBV12-3 or TRBV12-4 to TRBJ2-7; D perhaps matches TRBD1 (5 bases). The V and J ends lost 8 bases and 3 bases respectively, with 14 bases between them. The CDR3 extends over 13 amino acids. DNA of the CDR3: TGTGCCAGCCTTGACAGTTCATACTACGAGCAGTACTTC. Translated, it gives CASLDSSYYEQYF.

This clonotype was recorded a few times. The rearrangement uses TRBV4-1 and TRBJ2-7; D is perhaps TRBD2 (6 bases). CDR1 is MGHRA and CDR2 is YSYEKL in the germline V gene. Trimming pared 4 bases from V and 2 bases from J, leaving 21 bases between. The CDR3 length is 17 residues. CDR3 loop: CASSPKGGSGTTYEQYF. The CDR3 DNA is TGCGCCAGCAGCCCCAAAGGTGGTAGCGGCACCACCTACGAGCAGTACTTC.

J is TRBJ2-1 and V is TRBV7-2, with 7 bases identical to TRBD2. J gave up 0 bases and V 5 bases, and 13 bases lay outside the gene matches. Germline CDR1 reads SGHTA; CDR2 reads FQGNSA. This CDR3 has 18 residues. The CDR3 nucleotides read TGTGCCAGCAGCCAGAGAAAGTTAGCGGGTTACTCCTACAATGAGCAGTTCTTC. The encoded protein is CASSQRKLAGYSYNEQFF.

This clonotype was found a few times. The chain employs TRBV20-1 and TRBJ2-3; either TRBD1 or TRBD2 may fit D (5 bases each). This CDR3 spans 17 amino acids. V lost 0 bases, J lost 1 base, and 17 bases lay in between. Per the germline V gene, CDR1 is DFQATT and CDR2 is SNEGSKA (reference sequence). The DNA of the CDR3 is TGCAGTGCTAGAGATCGTGGGACGCGCATAGGCACAGATACGCAGTATTTT. Residues: CSARDRGTRIGTDTQYF.

The chain combines TRBV12-3 or TRBV12-4 with TRBJ1-5, with a possible D match to TRBD1 (5 bases). V was pared by 8 bases and J by 2 bases, with 13 bases between. This CDR3 comprises 14 residues. In DNA, the CDR3 is TGTGCCAGCGGGGACTTACGGGGCAATCAGCCCCAGCATTTT. Its translation: CASGDLRGNQPQHF.

The chain carries TRBV18 and TRBJ1-4; D is possibly TRBD1 (5 bases). The CDR3 runs to 14 residues. Trimming cost V 6 bases and J 0 bases, with 8 bases left between them. Germline assignment: CDR1 KGHSH and CDR2 LQKENI. The CDR3: CASSGTSTNEKLFF. CDR3 DNA: TGTGCCAGCTCTGGGACTTCAACTAATGAAAAACTGTTTTTT.

There are a few counts of this clonotype. This rearrangement joins TRBV5-5 to TRBJ2-3; D ambiguous. The CDR3 sequence is 15 residues long. Germline V gene lookup returns CDR1 SGHKS and CDR2 YYEKEE (reference sequence). V gave up 1 base and J gave up 2 bases, with 11 bases separating them. The CDR3, as DNA: TGTGCCAGCAGCTTGTCGTCCCTGATCACAGATACGCAGTATTTT. Translated, it gives CASSLSSLITDTQYF. The entire variable domain, with the rest obtained from reference TRBV5-5 and TRBJ2-3, is as follows: DAGVTQSPTHLIKTRGQQVTLRCSPISGHKSVSWYQQVLGQGPQFIFQYYEKEERGRGNFPDRFSARQFPNYSSELNVNALLLGDSALYLCASSLSSLITDTQYFGPGTRLTVL.

This clonotype has more than one count but fewer than ten. The chain joins TRBV11-2 to TRBJ1-1; the D gene is possibly TRBD1 (6 bases). V lost 4 bases to trimming and J lost 0 bases, with 9 bases between them. CDR1 is SGHAT and CDR2 is FQNNGV in the germline V gene. CDR3 size: 14 residues. This chain's CDR3 is CASSSQGMNTEAFF. The DNA of the CDR3 is TGTGCCAGCAGCTCACAGGGTATGAACACTGAAGCTTTCTTT.

The gene calls are TRBV27 and TRBJ1-1; tentatively, D is TRBD1 (5 bases). Germline V CDR1 and CDR2: MNHEY, SMNVEV (reference sequence). Trimming took off 5 bases at V and 2 bases at J, with 15 bases between the two ends. This CDR3 is 15 amino acids long. CDR3 sequence reads: CASSPLTETNTEAFF. Written as DNA, the CDR3 is TGTGCCAGCAGTCCACTGACAGAAACCAACACTGAAGCTTTCTTT.

The CDR3 sequence: CASSKREVPPFDNEQFF. The CDR3 region has the DNA TGTGCCAGCAGCAAGCGGGAGGTTCCCCCGTTTGACAATGAGCAGTTCTTC. This chain connects TRBV27 to TRBJ2-1, with 9 nucleotides matching TRBD2. Per the germline V gene, CDR1 is MNHEY and CDR2 is SMNVEV (reference sequence). The CDR3 runs to 17 residues. The V and J ends lost 6 bases and 5 bases, in that order; junction bases with no gene match: 14.

This clonotype was seen a few times. The chain recombines TRBV4-2 with TRBJ2-7; 8 nucleotides line up with TRBD1. The CDR3 runs to 16 residues. Germline V gives CDR1 LGHNA, CDR2 YNFKEQ. After removal of 0 bases from V and 6 bases from J, the junction contained 10 bases not matched to a gene. The CDR3 sequence: CASSQELRDRGGEQYF. The CDR3 nucleotides are TGTGCCAGCAGCCAAGAACTCAGAGACAGGGGAGGCGAGCAGTACTTC.

This clonotype was found a few times. The rearrangement uses TRBV5-1 and TRBJ1-1; weak D call: TRBD1 (6 bases). The germline gives CDR1 SGHRS, CDR2 YFSETQ. This CDR3 spans 17 amino acids. The ends were cut back, 0 bases at V and 0 bases at J, with 15 bases in the middle. CDR3 coding DNA: TGCGCCAGCAGCTTGGCACGGCCGGGACAAGTGAACACTGAAGCTTTCTTT. It codes for CASSLARPGQVNTEAFF.